This TCR beta chain originates from a study of CD4 and CD8 cells across lung adenocarcinoma regions. Localized lung adenocarcinoma, a non-small cell lung cancer, affected the donors. Via MiXCR, TCRdb re-called the PCR reads, giving one row per CDR3 protein. The sample contains around 18,000 distinct CDR3 sequences, 40% to 60% of which appear only once. This CDR3 region has 15 residues. The germline V gene encodes CDR1 DFQATT and CDR2 SNEGSKA (reference sequence). Trimming took 6 bases from V and 0 from J, leaving 16 bases between them. The genes are TRBV20-1 and TRBJ2-3; D is perhaps TRBD1 (5 bases). Sequencing input: CD8+ T cells from the margin of a lung tumor. The clonotype was recovered from a male donor with lung adenocarcinoma. The CD4 and CD8 labels of this study may be unreliable. The CDR3: CSATVQGPSTDTQYF. For the CDR3, the DNA is TGCAGTGCCACAGTGCAGGGCCCTAGCACAGATACGCAGTATTTT.